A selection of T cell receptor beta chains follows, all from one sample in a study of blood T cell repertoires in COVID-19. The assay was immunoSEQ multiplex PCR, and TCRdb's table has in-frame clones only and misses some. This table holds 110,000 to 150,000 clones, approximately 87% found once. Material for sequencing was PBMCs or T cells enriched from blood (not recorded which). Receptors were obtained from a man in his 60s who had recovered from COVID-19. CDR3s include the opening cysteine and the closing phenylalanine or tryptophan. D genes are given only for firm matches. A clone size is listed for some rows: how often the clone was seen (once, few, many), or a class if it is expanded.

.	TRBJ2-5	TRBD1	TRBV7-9	CASSPRGQGRLETQYF	TGTGCCAGCAGCCCCCGGGGACAGGGACGTTTGGAGACCCAGTACTTC
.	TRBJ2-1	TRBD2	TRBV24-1	CATSDPRSAGGNEQFF	TGTGCCACCAGTGACCCACGGTCAGCGGGGGGTAATGAGCAGTTCTTC
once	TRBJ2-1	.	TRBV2	CASSSRYRGNEQFF	TGTGCCAGCAGTTCCAGGTATAGGGGCAATGAGCAGTTCTTC
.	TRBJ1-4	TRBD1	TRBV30	CAWSFTAGQRLREKLFF	TGTGCCTGGAGTTTCACTGCGGGACAGAGGTTAAGGGAAAAACTGTTTTTT
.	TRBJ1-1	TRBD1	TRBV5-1	CASSLQGADVTEAFF	TGCGCCAGCAGCTTACAGGGGGCGGATGTCACTGAAGCTTTCTTT
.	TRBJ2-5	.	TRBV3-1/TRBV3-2	CASSQAGPGAQYF	TGTGCCAGCAGCCAAGCGGGTCCGGGGGCCCAGTACTTC
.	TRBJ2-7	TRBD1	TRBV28	CATWETGQATYEQYF	TGTGCCACTTGGGAAACGGGACAGGCGACCTACGAGCAGTACTTC
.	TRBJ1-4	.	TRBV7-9	CASAVATNEKLFF	TGTGCCAGCGCAGTTGCAACTAATGAAAAACTGTTTTTT
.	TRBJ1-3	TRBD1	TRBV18	CASSPLDRGGNTIYF	TGTGCCAGCTCACCACTGGACAGGGGAGGAAACACCATATATTTT
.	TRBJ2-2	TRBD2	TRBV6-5	CATSTGGGNTGELFF	TGTGCCACCTCAACGGGAGGGGGGAACACCGGGGAGCTGTTTTTT
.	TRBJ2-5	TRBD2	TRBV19	CASSTIRLTSGQETQYF	TGTGCCAGTAGCACCATACGGCTGACTAGCGGACAAGAGACCCAGTACTTC
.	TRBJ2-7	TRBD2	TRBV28	CASSYLAGTTYEQYF	TGTGCCAGCAGCTACTTAGCGGGGACCACCTACGAGCAGTACTTC
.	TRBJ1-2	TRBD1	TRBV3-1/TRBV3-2	CASSQDRTGYGYTF	TGTGCCAGCAGCCAAGATCGGACAGGCTATGGCTACACCTTC
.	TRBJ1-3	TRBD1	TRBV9	CASGTGSTIGDF	TGTGCCAGCGGGACAGGCTCCACTATCGGGGATTTT
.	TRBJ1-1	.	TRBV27	CASSPLARGLLEAFF	TGTGCCAGCAGTCCCCTGGCCCGTGGGCTACTGGAAGCTTTCTTT
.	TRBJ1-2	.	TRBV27	CASRAGVGRGQVYGYTF	TGTGCCAGCAGAGCGGGGGTGGGGAGGGGACAAGTCTATGGCTACACCTTC
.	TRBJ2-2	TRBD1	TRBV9	CASSPMGRGLTGELFF	TGTGCCAGCAGCCCTATGGGCAGGGGGCTTACCGGGGAGCTGTTTTTT
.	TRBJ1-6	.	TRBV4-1	CASRLQGDNSPLHF	TGCGCCAGCAGACTACAGGGAGATAATTCACCCCTCCACTTT
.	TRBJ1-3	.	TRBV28	CASSVGGGAGNTIYF	TGTGCCAGCAGTGTAGGGGGAGGGGCTGGAAACACCATATATTTT
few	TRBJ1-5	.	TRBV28	CASSPSLGLGLSNQPQHF	TGTGCCAGCAGTCCAAGTTTGGGATTGGGACTAAGCAATCAGCCCCAGCATTTT
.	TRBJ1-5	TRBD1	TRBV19	CATCPGTGSEQPQHF	TGTGCCACCTGTCCCGGGACAGGGTCGGAACAGCCCCAGCATTTT
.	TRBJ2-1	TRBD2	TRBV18	CASHGLAGGNEQFF	TGTGCCAGCCACGGACTAGCGGGAGGGAATGAGCAGTTCTTC
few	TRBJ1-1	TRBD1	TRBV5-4	CASSFRTGSMVGTEAFF	TGTGCCAGCAGCTTTCGGACAGGGTCGATGGTCGGAACTGAAGCTTTCTTT
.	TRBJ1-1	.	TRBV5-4	CASSFRDFNTEAFF	TGTGCCAGCAGCTTTCGGGACTTTAACACTGAAGCTTTCTTT
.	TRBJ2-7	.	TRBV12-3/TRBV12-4	CASSSPRSYEQYF	TGTGCCAGCAGTAGCCCTAGATCCTACGAGCAGTACTTC
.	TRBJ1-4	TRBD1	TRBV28	CASTGRTGFFEKLFF	TGTGCCAGCACCGGCCGGACAGGGTTCTTTGAAAAACTGTTTTTT
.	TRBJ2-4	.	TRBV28	CASSFGGSLAKNIQYF	TGTGCCAGCAGTTTCGGGGGATCATTAGCCAAAAACATTCAGTACTTC
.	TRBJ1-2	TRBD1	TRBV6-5	CASRWTGGNYGYTF	TGTGCCAGCAGATGGACAGGGGGTAACTATGGCTACACCTTC
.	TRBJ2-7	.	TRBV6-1	CASSEAVGHSTYEQYF	TGTGCCAGCAGTGAAGCAGTCGGTCACAGCACCTACGAGCAGTACTTC
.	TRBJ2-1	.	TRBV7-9	CASSPGHLSYNEQFF	TGTGCCAGCAGCCCCGGACATCTTTCCTACAATGAGCAGTTCTTC
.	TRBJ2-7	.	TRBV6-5	CASNMQVYEQYF	TGTGCCAGCAATATGCAGGTCTACGAGCAGTACTTC
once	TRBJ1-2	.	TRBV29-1	CSVAIAKNYGYTF	TGCAGCGTTGCAATAGCCAAGAACTATGGCTACACCTTC
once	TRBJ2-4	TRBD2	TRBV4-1	CASSHNAGVNKNIQYF	TGCGCCAGCAGCCATAACGCGGGGGTAAACAAAAACATTCAGTACTTC
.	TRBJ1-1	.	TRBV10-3	CAIRVQPNTEAFF	TGTGCCATCAGGGTACAGCCGAACACTGAAGCTTTCTTT
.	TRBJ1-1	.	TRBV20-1	CSLRGNTEAFF	TGCAGCCTAAGGGGAAACACTGAAGCTTTCTTT
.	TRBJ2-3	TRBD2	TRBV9	CASSVEVLASTDTQYF	TGTGCCAGCAGCGTAGAAGTACTAGCGTCGACAGATACGCAGTATTTT
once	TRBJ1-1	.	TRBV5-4	CASTSGGRMGEAFF	TGTGCCAGCACCTCAGGAGGCAGGATGGGTGAAGCTTTCTTT
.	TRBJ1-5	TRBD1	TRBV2	CASRDRGLQPQHF	TGTGCCAGCAGGGACAGGGGCCTTCAGCCCCAGCATTTT
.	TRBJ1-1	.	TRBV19	CASGRGNAFF	TGTGCCAGCGGGAGGGGGAATGCTTTCTTT
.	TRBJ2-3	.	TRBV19	CATSLGHRSDTQYF	TGTGCCACCAGTTTGGGACACCGATCGGATACGCAGTATTTT
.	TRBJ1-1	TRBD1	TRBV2	CASSAWGQVVTEAFF	TGTGCCAGCAGTGCTTGGGGACAGGTGGTCACTGAAGCTTTCTTT
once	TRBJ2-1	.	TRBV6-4	CASSPEPGPYNEQFF	TGTGCCAGCAGTCCTGAACCAGGCCCCTACAATGAGCAGTTCTTC
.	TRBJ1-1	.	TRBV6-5	CASSYQWNTEAFF	TGTGCCAGCAGTTACCAGTGGAACACTGAAGCTTTCTTT
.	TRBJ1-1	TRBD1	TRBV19	CASSIRDRANTEAFF	TGTGCCAGTAGTATTCGGGACAGGGCGAACACTGAAGCTTTCTTT
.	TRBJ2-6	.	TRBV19	CASSGGRVDGANVLTF	TGTGCCAGTAGTGGAGGTAGGGTTGATGGGGCCAACGTCCTGACTTTC
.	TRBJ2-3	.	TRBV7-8	CASSPRPAGTDTQYF	TGTGCCAGCAGCCCCCGACCAGCGGGCACAGATACGCAGTATTTT
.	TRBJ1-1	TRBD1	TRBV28	CASFGRDRVGYRDTEAFF	TGTGCCAGCTTCGGTAGGGACAGGGTAGGTTATAGGGACACTGAAGCTTTCTTT
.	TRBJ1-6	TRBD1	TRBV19	CASRDRASNSPLHF	TGTGCCAGTAGAGACAGGGCAAGTAATTCACCCCTCCACTTT
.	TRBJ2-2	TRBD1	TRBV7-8	CASSLRSRTGGRTGELFF	TGTGCCAGCAGCTTAAGGTCCCGGACAGGAGGTCGCACCGGGGAGCTGTTTTTT
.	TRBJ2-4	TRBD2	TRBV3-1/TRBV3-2	CASSARLAGDIQYF	TGTGCCAGCAGCGCCCGACTAGCGGGGGACATTCAGTACTTC
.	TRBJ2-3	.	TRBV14	CASSTMTGTQYF	TGTGCCAGCAGCACTATGACAGGAACGCAGTATTTT
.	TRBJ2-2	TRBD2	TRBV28	CASSRGLAGTGELFF	TGTGCCAGCAGTAGGGGACTAGCGGGAACCGGGGAGCTGTTTTTT
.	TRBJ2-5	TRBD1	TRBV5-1	CASSPQGPGETQYF	TGCGCCAGCAGCCCACAGGGGCCCGGAGAGACCCAGTACTTC
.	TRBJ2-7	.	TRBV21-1	CASSKAKGPVPYEQYF	TGTGCCAGCAGCAAAGCAAAGGGGCCTGTCCCCTACGAGCAGTACTTC
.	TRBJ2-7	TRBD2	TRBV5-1	CASTFGGGSAEQYF	TGCGCCAGCACCTTCGGGGGAGGGTCTGCCGAGCAGTACTTC